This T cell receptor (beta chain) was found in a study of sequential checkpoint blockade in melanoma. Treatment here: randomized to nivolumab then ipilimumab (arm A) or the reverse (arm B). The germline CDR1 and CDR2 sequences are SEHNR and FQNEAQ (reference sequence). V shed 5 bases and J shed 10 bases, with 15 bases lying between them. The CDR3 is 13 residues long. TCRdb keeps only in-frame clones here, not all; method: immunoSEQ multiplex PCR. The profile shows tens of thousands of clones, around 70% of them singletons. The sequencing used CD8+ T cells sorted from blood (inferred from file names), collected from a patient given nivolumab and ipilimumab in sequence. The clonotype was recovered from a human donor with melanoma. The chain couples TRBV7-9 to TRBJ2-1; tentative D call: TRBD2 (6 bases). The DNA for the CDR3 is TGTGCCAGCAGCCCCCGTGGGGGGTTAGAGCAGTTCTTC. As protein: CASSPRGGLEQFF.